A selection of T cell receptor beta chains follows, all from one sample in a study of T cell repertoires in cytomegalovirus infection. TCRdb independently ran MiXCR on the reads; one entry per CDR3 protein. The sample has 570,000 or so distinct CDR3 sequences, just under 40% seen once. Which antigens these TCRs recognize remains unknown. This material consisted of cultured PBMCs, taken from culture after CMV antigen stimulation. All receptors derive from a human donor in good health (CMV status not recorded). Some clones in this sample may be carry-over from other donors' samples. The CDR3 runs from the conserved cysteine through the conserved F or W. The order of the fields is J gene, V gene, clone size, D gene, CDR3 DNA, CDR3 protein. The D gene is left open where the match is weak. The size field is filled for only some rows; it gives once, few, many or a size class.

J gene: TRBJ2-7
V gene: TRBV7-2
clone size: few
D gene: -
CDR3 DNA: TGTGCCAGCACCACCTTTAATCGGTTGAGGGAGCAGTACTTC
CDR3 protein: CASTTFNRLREQYF

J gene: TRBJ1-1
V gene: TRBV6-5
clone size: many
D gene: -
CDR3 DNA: TGTGCCAGCAGTTACTCGCAGGGGAACACTGAAGCTTTCTTT
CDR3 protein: CASSYSQGNTEAFF

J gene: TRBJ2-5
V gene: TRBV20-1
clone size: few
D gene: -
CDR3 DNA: TGCAGTGCCCGAGGGGGTGGGGGGGAGACCCAGTACTTC
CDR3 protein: CSARGGGGETQYF

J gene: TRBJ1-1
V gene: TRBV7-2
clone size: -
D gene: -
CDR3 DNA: TGTGCCAGCAGCTTAGTCCTGTGGGGGACTGAAGCTTTCTTT
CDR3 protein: CASSLVLWGTEAFF

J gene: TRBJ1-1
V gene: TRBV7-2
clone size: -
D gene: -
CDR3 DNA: TGTGCCAGCAGCCAAAACCGGCTTGAAGCTTTCTTT
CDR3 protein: CASSQNRLEAFF

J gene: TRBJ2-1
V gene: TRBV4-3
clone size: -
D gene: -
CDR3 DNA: TGCGCCAGCAGTTACGCGCCGGGGTATGAGCAGTTCTTC
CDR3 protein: CASSYAPGYEQFF

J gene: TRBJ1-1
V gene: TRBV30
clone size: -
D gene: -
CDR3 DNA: TGTGCCTGGAGTGTTCTGGCGTGTACGAACACTGAAGCTTTCTTT
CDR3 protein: CAWSVLACTNTEAFF

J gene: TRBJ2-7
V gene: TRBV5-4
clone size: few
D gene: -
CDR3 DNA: TGCGCCTGTAAATCAGACTTCTACGAGCAGTACTTC
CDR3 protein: CACKSDFYEQYF

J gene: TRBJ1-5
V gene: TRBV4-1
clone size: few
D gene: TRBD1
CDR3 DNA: TGCGCCAGCAGCCAAATCTTAGGGACAGGGGGCTCGAGAAGCAATCAGCCCCAGCATTTT
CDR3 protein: CASSQILGTGGSRSNQPQHF

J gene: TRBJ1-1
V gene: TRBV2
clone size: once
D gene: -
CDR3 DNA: TGTGCCAGCAGTGAACAGGGGACTGAAGCTTTCTTT
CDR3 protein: CASSEQGTEAFF

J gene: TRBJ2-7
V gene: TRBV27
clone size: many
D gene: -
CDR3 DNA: TGTGCCAGCAGTTTAGTCCGAGGGTCCTACGAGCAGTACTTC
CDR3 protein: CASSLVRGSYEQYF

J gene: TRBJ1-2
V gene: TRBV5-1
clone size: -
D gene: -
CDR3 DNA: TGCGCCAGCAGCTTGACTGAACACTATGGCTACACCTTC
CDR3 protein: CASSLTEHYGYTF

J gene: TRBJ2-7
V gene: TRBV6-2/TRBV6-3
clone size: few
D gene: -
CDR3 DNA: TGTGCCAGCAGTTACTCGAGGGAGCGGGCTTCCTACGAGCAGTACTTC
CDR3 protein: CASSYSRERASYEQYF

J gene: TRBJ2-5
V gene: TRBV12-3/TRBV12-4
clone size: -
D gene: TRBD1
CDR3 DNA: TGTGCCAGCAGTTTCCAGGGGGCGCGTGAGACCCAGTACTTC
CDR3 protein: CASSFQGARETQYF

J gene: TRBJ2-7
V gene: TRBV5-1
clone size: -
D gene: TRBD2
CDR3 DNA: TGCGCCAGCAGCTTGGAACGGGGAGGGGCCTACGAGCAGTACTTC
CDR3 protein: CASSLERGGAYEQYF

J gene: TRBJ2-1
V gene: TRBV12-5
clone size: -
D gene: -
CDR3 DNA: TGTGCTAGTGGTTTGGGGGGGTCCCCGAATGAGCAGTTCTTC
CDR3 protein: CASGLGGSPNEQFF

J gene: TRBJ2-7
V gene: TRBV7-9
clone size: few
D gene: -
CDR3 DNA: TGTGCCAGCAGCTTAGATGGCTTCCTTCCTGAGCAGTACTTC
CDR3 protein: CASSLDGFLPEQYF

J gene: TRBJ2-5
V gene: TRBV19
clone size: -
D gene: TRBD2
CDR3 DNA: TGTGCCAGTAGTCTTTCCTTAGGAGCGGGGGGGCTCCTAGAGACCCAGTACTTC
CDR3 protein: CASSLSLGAGGLLETQYF

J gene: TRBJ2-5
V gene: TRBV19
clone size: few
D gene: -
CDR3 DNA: TGTGCCAGTACCCCCGGCGGGGTAATGGAGACCCAGTACTTC
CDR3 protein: CASTPGGVMETQYF

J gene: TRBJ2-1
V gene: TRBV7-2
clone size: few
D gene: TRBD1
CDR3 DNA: TGTGCCAGCAGCCTTGGACAGGTTTCCTACAATGAGCAGTTCTTC
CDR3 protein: CASSLGQVSYNEQFF

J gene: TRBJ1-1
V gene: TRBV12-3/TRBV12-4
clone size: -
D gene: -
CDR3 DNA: TGTGCCAGCAGTTTCTTGTCAGTGACTGAAGCTTTCTTT
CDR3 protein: CASSFLSVTEAFF

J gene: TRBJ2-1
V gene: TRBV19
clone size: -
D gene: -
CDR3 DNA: TGTGCCACCCGGGGGTCGGGGTCCTCCTACAATGAGCAGTTCTTC
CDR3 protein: CATRGSGSSYNEQFF

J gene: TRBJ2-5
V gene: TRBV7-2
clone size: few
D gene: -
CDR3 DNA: TGTGCCAGCAGCTTAGATAGCGGGACCCAGTACTTC
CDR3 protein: CASSLDSGTQYF

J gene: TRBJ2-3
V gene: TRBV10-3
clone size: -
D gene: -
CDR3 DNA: TGTGCCATAAGGAGCGGTCGGGGCACAGATACGCAGTATTTT
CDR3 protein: CAIRSGRGTDTQYF

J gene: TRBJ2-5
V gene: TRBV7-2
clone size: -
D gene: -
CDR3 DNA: TGTGCCAGCAGCTTAGGGGAGTGGGAGACCCAGTACTTC
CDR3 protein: CASSLGEWETQYF

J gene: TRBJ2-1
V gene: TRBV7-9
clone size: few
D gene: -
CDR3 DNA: TGTGCCAGCAGCTTATCAGGGCCCCTCCCGGATGAGCAGTTCTTC
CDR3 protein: CASSLSGPLPDEQFF

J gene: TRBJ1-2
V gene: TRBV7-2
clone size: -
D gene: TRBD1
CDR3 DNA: TGTGCCAGCAGCTCCCCATCCGGGACAGGGAGCGGCTACACCTTC
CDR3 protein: CASSSPSGTGSGYTF

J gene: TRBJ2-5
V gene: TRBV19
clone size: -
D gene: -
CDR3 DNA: TGTGCCAGTAGTATCTCAGGGGTCGCCGAGACCCAGTACTTC
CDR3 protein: CASSISGVAETQYF

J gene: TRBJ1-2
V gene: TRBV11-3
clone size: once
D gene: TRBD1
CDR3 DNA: TGTGCCAGCAGCTTATCGTCAGGGGGAGGCTACACCTTC
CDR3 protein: CASSLSSGGGYTF